This T cell receptor beta chain derives from a study of blood T cells in healthy people across ages. Points from the study as a whole: It was not known whether donors were CMV positive (a possible confounder of expanded clonotype changes).

The germline V gene encodes CDR1 SGDLS and CDR2 YYNGEE. Trimming cost V 4 bases and J 1 base; bases outside gene matches: 8. The CDR3 is made up of 16 amino acids. With a J-beta primer mix and a sample-barcoded 5' primer, a second PCR ran roughly 6 to 12 cycles. TCRdb ran MiXCR on the 5' RACE reads and lists one entry per CDR3 protein. The sample gives 750,000 to 850,000 distinct CDR3 sequences, 20% to 25% of which show up once; 3.7% is in the top ten. In regard to this clonotype: Antigen unknown.

Total RNA was isolated from each sample in quantities of at least 6 micrograms. In addition, the sample was reused for a study of T cells of mothers and their children. From that paper: Donation was provided by three healthy Caucasian mothers along with their six children.

The sequenced sample consisted of blood. This chain connects TRBV9 to TRBJ1-1, with 9 positions matching TRBD1. The TCR comes from a boy aged 10-17 years in good health. CDR3 nucleotides: TGTGCCAGCAGCCCCACAGGGGGCCTTGGGAACACTGAAGCTTTCTTT. It encodes CASSPTGGLGNTEAFF.